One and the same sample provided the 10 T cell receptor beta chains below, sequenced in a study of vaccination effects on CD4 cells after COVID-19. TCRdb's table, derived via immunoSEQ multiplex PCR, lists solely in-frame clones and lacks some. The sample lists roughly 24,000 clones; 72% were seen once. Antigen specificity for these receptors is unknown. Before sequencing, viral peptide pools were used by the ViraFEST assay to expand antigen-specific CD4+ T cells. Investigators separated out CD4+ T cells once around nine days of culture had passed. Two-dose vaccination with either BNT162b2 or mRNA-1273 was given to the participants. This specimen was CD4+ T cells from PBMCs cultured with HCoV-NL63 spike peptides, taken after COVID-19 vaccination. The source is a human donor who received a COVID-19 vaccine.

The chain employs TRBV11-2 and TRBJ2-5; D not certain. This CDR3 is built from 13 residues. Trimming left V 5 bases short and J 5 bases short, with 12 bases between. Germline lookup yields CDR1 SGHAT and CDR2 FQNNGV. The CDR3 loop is CASSPQTRETQYF. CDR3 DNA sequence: TGTGCCAGCAGCCCGCAAACGCGGGAGACCCAGTACTTC.

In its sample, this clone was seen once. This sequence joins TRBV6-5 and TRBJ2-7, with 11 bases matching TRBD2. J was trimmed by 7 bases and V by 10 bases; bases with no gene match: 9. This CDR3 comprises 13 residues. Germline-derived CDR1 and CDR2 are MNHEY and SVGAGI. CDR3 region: CAISSGGPGEQYF. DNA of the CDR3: TGTGCCATATCTAGCGGGGGGCCGGGGGAGCAGTACTTC.

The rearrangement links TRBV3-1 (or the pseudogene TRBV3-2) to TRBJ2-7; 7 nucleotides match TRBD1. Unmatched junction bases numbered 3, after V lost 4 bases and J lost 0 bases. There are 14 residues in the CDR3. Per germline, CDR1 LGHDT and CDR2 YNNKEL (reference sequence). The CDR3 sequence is CASSLWDSSYEQYF. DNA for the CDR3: TGTGCCAGCAGCCTTTGGGACAGCTCCTACGAGCAGTACTTC.

CDR3 residues: CASKGGSPNSPLHF. In DNA form, the CDR3 reads TGTGCCAGCAAAGGGGGGTCCCCGAATTCACCCCTCCACTTT. This chain uses TRBV2 with TRBJ1-6; TRBD1 might be the D (6 bases). V was trimmed by 7 bases and J by 7 bases, leaving 14 bases between them. The CDR3 is 14 residues long. From germline, CDR1 is SNHLY and CDR2 FYNNEI. Full variable domain (missing parts from reference TRBV2 and TRBJ1-6): EPEVTQTPSHQVTQMGQEVILRCVPISNHLYFYWYRQILGQKVEFLVSFYNNEISEKSEIFDDQFSVERPDGSNFTLKIRSTKLEDSAMYFCASKGGSPNSPLHFGNGTRLTVT.

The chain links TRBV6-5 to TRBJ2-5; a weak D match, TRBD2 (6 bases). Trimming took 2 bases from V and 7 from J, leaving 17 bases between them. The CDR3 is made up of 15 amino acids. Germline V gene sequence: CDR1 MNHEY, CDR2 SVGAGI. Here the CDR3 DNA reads TGTGCCAGCAGTTACGAGCGGGCGGGTTTAAGGACCCAGTACTTC. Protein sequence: CASSYERAGLRTQYF.

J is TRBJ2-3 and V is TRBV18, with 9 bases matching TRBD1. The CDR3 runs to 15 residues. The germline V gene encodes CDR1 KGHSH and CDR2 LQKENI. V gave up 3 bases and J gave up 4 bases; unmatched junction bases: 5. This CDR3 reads CASSPRDRASDTQYF. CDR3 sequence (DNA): TGTGCCAGCTCACCCCGGGACAGGGCTTCAGATACGCAGTATTTT.

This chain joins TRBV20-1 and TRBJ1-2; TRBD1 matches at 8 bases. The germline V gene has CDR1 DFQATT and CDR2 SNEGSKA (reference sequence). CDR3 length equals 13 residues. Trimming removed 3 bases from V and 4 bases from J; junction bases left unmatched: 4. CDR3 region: CSASGDRSYGYTF. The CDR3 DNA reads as TGCAGTGCTAGTGGGGACAGGAGCTATGGCTACACCTTC.

CDR3 coding DNA: TGTGCCAGCAGCCAGAACCCAAACATTGGCGAGCAGTACTTC. Translation: CASSQNPNIGEQYF. The V gene is TRBV3-1 (or the pseudogene TRBV3-2), the J gene TRBJ2-7; D unresolved. V was shortened by 3 bases and J by 6 bases, with 15 bases between the two germline ends. Germline V CDR1 and CDR2: LGHDT, YNNKEL (reference sequence). The CDR3 is made up of 14 amino acids.

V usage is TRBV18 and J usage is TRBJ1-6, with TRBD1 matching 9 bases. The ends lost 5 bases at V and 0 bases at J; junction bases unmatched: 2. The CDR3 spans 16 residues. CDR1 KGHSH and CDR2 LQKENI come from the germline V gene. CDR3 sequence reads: CASSDRGSSYNSPLHF. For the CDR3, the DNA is TGTGCCAGCTCAGACAGGGGGAGCTCCTATAATTCACCCCTCCACTTT.

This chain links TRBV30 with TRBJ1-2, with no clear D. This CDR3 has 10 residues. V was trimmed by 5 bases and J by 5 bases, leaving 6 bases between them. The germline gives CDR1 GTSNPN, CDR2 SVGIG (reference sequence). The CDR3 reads CAWGMYGYTF. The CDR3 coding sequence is TGTGCCTGGGGGATGTATGGCTACACCTTC.